This TCR beta chain was recorded in a study of beta chain features in type 1 diabetes (dated by TCRdb to the late 2010s). Looking at the study overall: Patients and healthy donors did not differ in mean age, gender distribution, total cell number or subset yield. In the study, recently diagnosed type 1 diabetes patients and matched healthy donors were compared on the TCRB repertoires of their sorted circulating CD4+ T cell subsets. Whereas all 30 or so donors provided naive and central memory subsets, regulatory and stem cell-like memory subsets were isolated from just 8 patients and roughly 8 healthy donors. A total of around 100 million sorted cells were examined across all samples, and RNA yield correlated strongly with the number of cells per subset. Here is what the overall study found, with its caveats: Naive, central memory and regulatory TCRB repertoires appeared to be more similar among patients than among healthy donors. Shorter templates might be favored by PCR, yet because patient and control samples were amplified and corrected together, any such skew would affect both groups equally. Because small numbers of individuals were included in the HLA sub-analyses, any influence of HLA type on TCRB rearrangement was left unresolved. Because cDNA was sequenced instead of genomic DNA, highly expressing activated cells could be over-represented, though the groups showed no difference in activation or CD3 levels. Patients with type 1 diabetes made fewer insertions and deleted more nucleotides at VDJ recombination sites, implying thymic rearrangement abnormalities. In all four CD4+ subsets, TCRB CDR3 length was moderately but significantly shorter in type 1 diabetes patients.

From each donor, a single peripheral blood sample of around 120 mL on average was drawn into heparinised tubes. A BD FACSAria II was used to sort naive, central memory, regulatory and stem cell-like memory CD4+ T cells with a panel that included CD45RO, CCR7, CD25, CD127, CD95 and CD27. A purity above 98% was achieved for all sorted populations. Right away, PBMCs were isolated by Lymphoprep density gradient centrifugation and were stained directly, with no culture step. So that batch effects would be minimized, each experiment stained and sorted samples in pairs, pairing one healthy donor with one patient. The entire isolated RNA was reverse transcribed using the High Capacity cDNA Reverse Transcription Kit, and thus expressed TCRB transcripts were sequenced. Deep immunoSEQ sequencing was performed on naive, central memory and regulatory T cell samples, with an average of about 3.57 million total reads per sample. Sorted cells were lysed in RLT buffer, and RNA was extracted using DNase-treated RNeasy Micro or Mini kits according to cell number. Each cell subset was processed on its own to prevent cross-contamination, while patient and healthy donor samples were processed together. TCRB sequences were amplified from cDNA with the immunoSEQ multiplex PCR, producing 87-bp fragments spanning the CDR3 region. Amplicons were sequenced on the Illumina HiSeq platform. Processing in the source paper ran as follows. PCR bias was computationally corrected using synthetic template baselines, reads within Hamming distance 2 were collapsed, and singletons that could not be merged were discarded. Reads were aligned against IMGT to assign V, D and J genes, CDR3 length and insertions or deletions at six rearrangement sites. Within each subset, clonotype counts were normalized to sorted cell number, and only after that were true diversity and Gini coefficients computed with the tcR R package. Repertoire sharing was quantified using the overlap coefficient calculated on TCRB nucleotide sequences. Out-of-frame TCRB sequences from naive cells were analyzed as a proxy for the pre-selection repertoire. Entries here come from immuneACCESS through TCRdb and include only in-frame sequences with V and J called. Some clones fail to appear in such tables; in the studies checked, an unresolved V gene covers under half of the shortfall, and the cause of the remainder is unknown. That table supplies the V and J calls and clone size; D and trimming were determined from the DNA. The sample table records about 640,000 clones; approximately 13% of these occur just once. The ten most abundant clones make up around 0.12% of the sample.

Germline trimming amounts to 6 bases on V and 6 bases on J, with 12 as the count of junction bases outside the gene matches. The CDR3 holds 15 amino acids from the cysteine to the phenylalanine. The sequence is cut down to CDR3 DNA, 45 bases in frame from base 1. According to the germline V gene, CDR1 reads ENHRY and CDR2 reads SYGVKD. As for this clone: Its antigen remains unidentified. Base-call qualities are not available, and no considerably larger clone is one nucleotide away.

In this chain, TRBV10-3 is recombined with TRBJ2-3; TRBD1 aligns with 7 central bases. Sequencing used naive CD4+ T cells from blood. Interpreted using the paper, the cell subset or site label stands for: true naive CD4+ T cells. This TCR was sampled from a man aged 30-40 years with type 1 diabetes. The CDR3 sequence is CAISRDSGVGDTQYF. The DNA sequence is TGTGCCATCAGCCGGGACAGCGGCGTTGGGGATACGCAGTATTTT.